The 29 T cell receptor beta chains in this list originate from one sample, sequenced in a study of T cell repertoires in cytomegalovirus infection. TCRdb analysed the reads with MiXCR anew, one entry per CDR3 protein. Among roughly 200,000 distinct CDR3 sequences listed, roughly 9.8% were seen once. Material for sequencing was PBMCs. These receptors came from a human donor in good health (CMV status not recorded). Some clones in this sample may be carry-over from other donors' samples.

This clonotype rates as medium-sized. The chain has TRBV4-3 and TRBJ1-2; D perhaps matches TRBD1 (5 bases). Germline assignment: CDR1 LGHNA and CDR2 YSLEER. V was pared by 5 bases and J by 8 bases, with 12 bases between. CDR3 length: 12 amino acids. CDR3 residues: CASSDGGLGYTF. The CDR3 region has the DNA TGCGCCAGCAGCGACGGGGGTTTGGGCTACACCTTC.

This clonotype came up many times. The rearrangement joins TRBV28 to TRBJ2-2, with D tentatively TRBD1 or TRBD2 (5 bases each). This CDR3 has 17 residues. V gave up 8 bases and J gave up 3 bases, with 22 bases separating them. Germline CDR1 and CDR2: MDHEN and SYDVKM. As DNA, the CDR3 is TGTGCCAGCGACGGGCCCGGGACGCACCGCGACACCGGGGAGCTGTTTTTT. Its translation is CASDGPGTHRDTGELFF.

This clonotype has ten or more counts. The chain carries TRBV7-8 and TRBJ1-4; 9 positions agree with TRBD1. The V gene's germline CDR1 is SGHVS and CDR2 FQNEAQ. The J segment lost 0 bases and the V segment lost 1 base, leaving 6 bases of the junction unmatched. The CDR3 runs 18 residues. The CDR3 region is CASSLDRGRLSTNEKLFF. DNA for the CDR3: TGTGCCAGCAGCTTAGACAGGGGGCGCCTCTCAACTAATGAAAAACTGTTTTTT.

The sample holds many counts of this clonotype. The chain couples TRBV4-3 to TRBJ2-2; 11 bases are shared with TRBD2. The CDR3 totals 17 residues. Germline CDR1 and CDR2: LGHNA and YSLEER. J gave up 7 bases and V 3 bases, and 10 bases lay outside the gene matches. The DNA for the CDR3 is TGCGCCAGCAGCCAGGACGTTGGACTAGCGGGTGGCGGGGAGCTGTTTTTT. Protein sequence: CASSQDVGLAGGGELFF.

For this clonotype: A much larger clone differs from this one at a single base, so this may be a read error. This chain links TRBV19 with TRBJ1-2; no clear D gene. CDR3 length: 14 amino acids. CDR1 is LNHDA, CDR2 SQIVND, per germline (reference sequence). The CDR3 loop reads CASSVDDRGYGYTF. CDR3 nucleotide sequence: TGTGCCAGTAGTGTAGACGACCGGGGCTATGGCTACACCTTC. The variable domain in full, with the rest retrieved from reference TRBV19 and TRBJ1-2, is DGGITQSPKYLFRKEGQNVTLSCEQNLNHDAMYWYRQDPGQGLRLIYYSQIVNDFQKGDIAEGYSVSREKKESFPLTVTSAQKNPTAFYLCASSVDDRGYGYTFGSGTRLTVV.

This chain links TRBV2 with TRBJ2-1; maybe TRBD2 (6 bases). With 8 bases removed from V and 5 bases from J, the gap between germline ends came to 22 bases. In germline, CDR1 is SNHLY, CDR2 FYNNEI. The CDR3 has 16 residues. CDR3 in DNA: TGTGCCAGCTTCAAGTCTTCCGGGAGTTTCGACAATGAGCAGTTCTTC. Translation: CASFKSSGSFDNEQFF.

The chain has TRBV5-5 and TRBJ2-1; D might be TRBD1 (6 bases). Trimming cost V 2 bases and J 5 bases, with 8 bases left between them. CDR3 length: 13 residues. Per germline, CDR1 SGHKS and CDR2 YYEKEE (reference sequence). This chain's CDR3 is CASSLQGHNEQFF. The CDR3 DNA reads as TGTGCCAGCAGCTTACAGGGACACAATGAGCAGTTCTTC.

This clonotype has just a few counts. The rearrangement links TRBV7-2 to TRBJ2-2; TRBD2 matches at 12 bases. Germline CDR1 and CDR2: SGHTA and FQGNSA. CDR3 size: 17 residues. Trimming removed 3 bases from V and 4 bases from J; junction bases left unmatched: 6. CDR3 sequence (DNA): TGTGCCAGCAGCTTGAAGACTAGCGGGAGAAGCACCGGGGAGCTGTTTTTT. Encoded protein: CASSLKTSGRSTGELFF.

This clonotype was recorded many times. V usage is TRBV7-2 and J usage is TRBJ2-1, with 14 bases matching TRBD2. Germline CDR1 and CDR2: SGHTA and FQGNSA. This CDR3 spans 15 amino acids. Unmatched junction bases numbered 6, after V lost 5 bases and J lost 9 bases. CDR3 region: CASSPPGTSGSEQFF. The CDR3 DNA reads as TGTGCCAGCAGCCCCCCCGGGACTAGCGGGAGTGAGCAGTTCTTC.

The chain recombines TRBV28 with TRBJ1-4; the D gene is possibly TRBD1 (5 bases). The CDR3 contains 14 residues. Germline CDR1 and CDR2: MDHEN and SYDVKM. Trimming left V 6 bases short and J 4 bases short, with 12 bases between. CDR3 coding DNA: TGTGCCAGCAGCCCCGGACACTTTAATGAAAAACTGTTTTTT. Amino acid sequence: CASSPGHFNEKLFF.

This clonotype has a count of ten or more. The chain couples TRBV28 to TRBJ1-1; TRBD1 matches 7 bases. There are 19 residues in the CDR3. V shed 2 bases and J 5 bases; nucleotides not matched to a gene: 20. Germline V lookup: CDR1 MDHEN, CDR2 SYDVKM. CDR3 in amino acids: CASSLPSSSRQGVGTEAFF. CDR3 coding DNA: TGTGCCAGCAGTTTACCCTCTTCCTCCCGACAGGGAGTGGGGACTGAAGCTTTCTTT.

As for this clonotype: A much larger clone is a single base away; this may be a read error. The chain recombines TRBV7-2 with TRBJ2-5, with D possibly TRBD2 on 6 matching bases. This CDR3 spans 15 amino acids. The germline V gene encodes CDR1 SGHTA and CDR2 FQGNSA. Trimming took 7 bases from V and 5 from J, leaving 20 bases between them. Written as DNA, the CDR3 is TGTGCCAGCACCCAGAGCGGGTCCCCGGTGGAGACCCAGTACTTC. Translating it yields CASTQSGSPVETQYF. The variable domain in full, completed from reference TRBV7-2 and TRBJ2-5, reads GAGVSQSPSNKVTEKGKDVELRCDPISGHTALYWYRQSLGQGLEFLIYFQGNSAPDKSGLPSDRFSAERTGGSVSTLTIQRTQQEDSAVYLCASTQSGSPVETQYFGPGTRLLVL.

Many counts were recorded for this clonotype. This chain uses TRBV7-8 with TRBJ2-7; 12 bases map to TRBD2. The CDR3 loop spans 14 amino acids. Germline assignment: CDR1 SGHVS and CDR2 FQNEAQ. The junction had 5 bases not matched to a gene; V was cut back by 5 bases and J by 6 bases. CDR3 DNA: TGTGCCAGCAGCAGGACTAGCGGGACGGCCGAGCAGTACTTC. This codes for CASSRTSGTAEQYF. Using reference TRBV7-8 and TRBJ2-7 for the parts outside the CDR3, the full variable domain is GAGVSQSPRYKVAKRGQDVALRCDPISGHVSLFWYQQALGQGPEFLTYFQNEAQLDKSGLPSDRFFAERPEGSVSTLKIQRTQQEDSAVYLCASSRTSGTAEQYFGPGTRLTVT.

In its sample, this clonotype was seen many times. J is TRBJ1-5 and V is TRBV5-4, with D unresolved. V was clipped by 0 bases and J by 3 bases, with 7 bases between them. CDR1 is SGHNT and CDR2 is YYREEE in the germline V gene (reference sequence). CDR3 length: 14 residues. CDR3 sequence reads: CASSLGTTNQPQHF. The CDR3 nucleotides are TGTGCCAGCAGCTTGGGCACAACCAATCAGCCCCAGCATTTT.

The table lists this clonotype with many counts. This chain joins TRBV7-2 and TRBJ2-2; a possible D gene is TRBD1 (5 bases). The CDR3 runs to 17 residues. Trimming stripped 1 base from V and 6 bases from J, with 18 bases between. CDR1 and CDR2 (germline): SGHTA, FQGNSA. The CDR3 bases are TGTGCCAGCAGCTTAGTGAGCGCAGGGTCGATTTCCGGGGAGCTGTTTTTT. It is translated as CASSLVSAGSISGELFF.

V is TRBV5-1 and J is TRBJ1-6; TRBD1 might be the D (6 bases). V gave up 2 bases and J gave up 7 bases, with 16 bases separating them. From germline, CDR1 is SGHRS and CDR2 YFSETQ. The CDR3 contains 16 residues. Here the CDR3 reads CASSFQGRDVNSPLHF. In DNA, the CDR3 is TGCGCCAGCAGCTTCCAGGGGCGCGATGTGAATTCACCCCTCCACTTT.

The chain links TRBV30 to TRBJ2-3, with 8 bases lining up with TRBD2. The trim removed 3 bases at V and 6 bases at J, leaving 11 bases unmatched. The V gene's germline CDR1 is GTSNPN and CDR2 SVGIG (reference sequence). The CDR3 is made up of 15 amino acids. The CDR3 loop reads CAWRRVSGRSDTQYF. The CDR3 DNA reads as TGTGCCTGGAGGAGGGTGAGCGGGAGATCGGATACGCAGTATTTT.

This clonotype was observed at least ten times. The rearrangement links TRBV12-3 or TRBV12-4 to TRBJ1-5, with 8 bases lining up with TRBD1. Trimming at V came to 4 bases and at J to 3 bases, leaving 2 bases not matched to a gene. The CDR3 runs 14 residues. CDR3 nucleotides: TGTGCCAGCAGTTCGGACAGGGACAATCAGCCCCAGCATTTT. Translation gives CASSSDRDNQPQHF.

The table lists this clonotype with many counts. The chain joins TRBV25-1 to TRBJ2-7; D unclear. The CDR3 sequence is 14 residues long. CDR1 and CDR2 (germline): MGHDK, SYGVNS. The germline V and J ends were trimmed by 3 bases and 0 bases, with 9 bases remaining between them. The CDR3 coding sequence is TGTGCCAGCAGTGACACACTCAGCTCCTACGAGCAGTACTTC. It encodes CASSDTLSSYEQYF.

V gene TRBV10-3 combines with J gene TRBJ1-2; a possible D gene is TRBD1 (6 bases). The CDR3 is made up of 13 amino acids. Germline loops: CDR1 ENHRY, CDR2 SYGVKD. Trimming took 10 bases from V and 6 from J, leaving 18 bases between them. The CDR3 DNA reads as TGTGCCACCAGGACAGACAAGGAGAATGGCTACACCTTC. Encoded protein: CATRTDKENGYTF.

This clonotype was counted at least ten times. In nucleotides, the CDR3 is TGTGCCAGCGAAACAGGCCTATTAACTAACTATGGCTACACCTTC. Amino acid sequence: CASETGLLTNYGYTF. This rearrangement joins TRBV7-2 to TRBJ1-2, with D possibly being TRBD1 (5 bases). The CDR3 is 15 amino acids. The V end was cut by 8 bases, the J end by 0 bases, with 16 bases between. Per the germline V gene, CDR1 is SGHTA and CDR2 is FQGNSA. The whole variable domain, remainder taken from reference TRBV7-2 and TRBJ1-2, is GAGVSQSPSNKVTEKGKDVELRCDPISGHTALYWYRQSLGQGLEFLIYFQGNSAPDKSGLPSDRFSAERTGGSVSTLTIQRTQQEDSAVYLCASETGLLTNYGYTFGSGTRLTVV.

In its sample, this clonotype was seen many times. This chain links TRBV28 with TRBJ2-3; the D is unclear. CDR1 and CDR2 (germline): MDHEN, SYDVKM. This CDR3 spans 13 amino acids. With 2 bases removed from V and 6 bases from J, the gap between germline ends came to 9 bases. DNA of the CDR3: TGTGCCAGCAGTTTAGTAGAACCGGATACGCAGTATTTT. Protein product: CASSLVEPDTQYF.

The chain uses TRBV28 and TRBJ2-3; D not resolved. V lost 6 bases to trimming and J lost 4 bases, with 20 bases between them. CDR1 MDHEN and CDR2 SYDVKM come from the germline V gene. The CDR3 runs 16 residues. DNA of the CDR3: TGTGCCAGCAGCCGAGAGACGACATTTCAGGCAGATACGCAGTATTTT. It is translated as CASSRETTFQADTQYF.

This clonotype showed up many times. This CDR3 is CASSLAPGTGSFEQYF. CDR3 nucleotide sequence: TGTGCCAGCAGCTTAGCACCCGGGACAGGCTCTTTCGAGCAGTACTTC. The chain carries TRBV7-2 and TRBJ2-7; 8 bases are shared with TRBD1. V was pared by 0 bases and J by 6 bases, with 10 bases of the junction left unmatched. The CDR3 is 16 amino acids. Germline values: CDR1 SGHTA, CDR2 FQGNSA.

The chain is built from TRBV9 and TRBJ2-1; 7 nucleotides agree with TRBD2. The CDR3 has 16 amino acids. V gave up 4 bases and J gave up 7 bases; unmatched junction bases: 14. Germline assignment: CDR1 SGDLS and CDR2 YYNGEE. CDR3 region: CASSPGLTSDTNEQFF. The CDR3 nucleotides are TGTGCCAGCAGCCCGGGACTAACGTCGGATACAAATGAGCAGTTCTTC.

This clonotype was observed a few times. The chain has TRBV6-2 or TRBV6-3 and TRBJ2-4, with D tentatively TRBD1 or TRBD2 (5 bases each). Deletions cut 7 bases from V and 0 bases from J, with 13 bases between. Germline CDR1 reads MNHEY; CDR2 reads SVGEGT. The CDR3 length is 15 residues. The DNA for the CDR3 is TGTGCCAGCACCCCAGTGGGGGAAGCCAAAAACATTCAGTACTTC. It yields the protein CASTPVGEAKNIQYF.

The table lists this clonotype with a few counts. The V call is TRBV5-1, the J call TRBJ2-7, with 14 bases identical to TRBD2. The CDR3 has 17 amino acids. CDR1 and CDR2 from the germline V gene are SGHRS and YFSETQ. J was trimmed by 4 bases and V by 3 bases; bases with no gene match: 9. The CDR3 nucleotides are TGCGCCAGCAGCTGGGAACGACTAGCGGGAGGGCTGTACGAGCAGTACTTC. It is translated as CASSWERLAGGLYEQYF.

This clonotype was counted only a few times. CDR3 sequence (DNA): TGTGCCAGCAGTAAAGACCGGGACCCTTTAATTAATGAGCAGTTCTTC. Encoded protein: CASSKDRDPLINEQFF. The chain is built from TRBV5-4 and TRBJ2-1; D may be TRBD1 or TRBD2 (5 bases each). CDR1 and CDR2 (germline): SGHNT, YYREEE (reference sequence). The CDR3 spans 16 residues. Trimming took off 5 bases at V and 7 bases at J, with 22 bases between the two ends.

This clonotype has at least ten counts. This chain connects TRBV7-2 to TRBJ2-5, with D perhaps assigned TRBD1 or TRBD2 (6 bases each). The CDR3 has 15 residues. Germline V gene sequence: CDR1 SGHTA, CDR2 FQGNSA. Trimming stripped 5 bases from V and 5 bases from J, with 18 bases between. CDR3 loop: CASSPGAGPGETQYF. CDR3 DNA: TGTGCCAGCAGCCCGGGGGCGGGGCCCGGGGAGACCCAGTACTTC.